This T cell receptor beta chain was identified during a study of blood T cells in healthy people across ages. Using a J-beta primer mix together with a sample-barcoded 5' primer, a second PCR was run for about 7 to 12 cycles. Using its own MiXCR run on the 5' RACE reads, TCRdb lists one record per CDR3 protein. The data contain approximately 800,000 distinct CDR3 sequences, around 50% of them seen just once; the ten biggest clones take up over 15%. Comments on this clonotype: Its antigen is not identified.

The authors extracted at least 6 micrograms of total RNA per sample. General study results and limits: There was no known CMV status for donors, so expanded clonotype changes were possibly confounded. Long-lived donors exceeded aged donors in naive CD4+ cells and diversity.

What was sequenced was blood. The sequence was collected from a man older than 75 in good health.

The CDR3 coding sequence is TGCAGCGGGCTACTTCATTACGAGCAGTACTTC. It yields the protein CSGLLHYEQYF. The gene calls are TRBV29-1 and TRBJ2-4; D not certain. The better agreement between TRBJ2-7 and the DNA end casts doubt on the J call. This CDR3 has 11 residues. Per the germline V gene, CDR1 is SQVTM and CDR2 is ANQGSEA.